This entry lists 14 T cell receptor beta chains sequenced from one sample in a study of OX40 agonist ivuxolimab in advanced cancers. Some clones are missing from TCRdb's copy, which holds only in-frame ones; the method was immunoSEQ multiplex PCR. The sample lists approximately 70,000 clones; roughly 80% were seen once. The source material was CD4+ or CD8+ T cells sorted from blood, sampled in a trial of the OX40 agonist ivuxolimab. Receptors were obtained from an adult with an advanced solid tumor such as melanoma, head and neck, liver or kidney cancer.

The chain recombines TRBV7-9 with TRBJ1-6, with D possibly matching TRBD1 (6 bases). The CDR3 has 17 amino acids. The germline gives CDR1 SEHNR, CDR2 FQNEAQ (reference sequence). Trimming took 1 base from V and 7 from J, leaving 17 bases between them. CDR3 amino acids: CASSLGHLGTPNSPLHF. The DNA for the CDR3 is TGTGCCAGCAGCTTAGGCCATCTCGGGACACCGAATTCACCCCTCCACTTT.

The CDR3 loop is CASSEGMLEDTQYF. CDR3 nucleotides: TGTGCCAGCAGCGAGGGGATGTTGGAAGATACGCAGTATTTT. The V call is TRBV2, the J call TRBJ2-3; perhaps D is TRBD1 or TRBD2 (5 bases each). The CDR3 totals 14 residues. Trimming removed 6 bases at V and 5 bases at J, with 15 bases between. The germline V gene has CDR1 SNHLY and CDR2 FYNNEI.

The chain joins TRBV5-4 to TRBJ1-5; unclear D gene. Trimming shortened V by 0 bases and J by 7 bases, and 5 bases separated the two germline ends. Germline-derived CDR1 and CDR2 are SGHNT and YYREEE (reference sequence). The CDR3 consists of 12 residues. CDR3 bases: TGTGCCAGCAGCTTGGACAGCCAGCCCCAGCATTTT. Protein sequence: CASSLDSQPQHF.

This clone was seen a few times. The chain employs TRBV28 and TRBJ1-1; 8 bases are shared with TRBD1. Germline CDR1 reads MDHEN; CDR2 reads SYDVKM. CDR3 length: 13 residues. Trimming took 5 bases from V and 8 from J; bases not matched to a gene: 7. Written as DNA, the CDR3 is TGTGCCAGCAGTCCCTGGACAGGGCTAGAAGCTTTCTTT. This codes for CASSPWTGLEAFF.

CDR3 nucleotide sequence: TGTGCCAGCAGTTACGTCGGTGGCAGGAAGAACACTGAAGCTTTCTTT. Its translation: CASSYVGGRKNTEAFF. This rearrangement joins TRBV6-6 to TRBJ1-1; D ambiguous. In germline, CDR1 is MNHNY, CDR2 SVGAGI (reference sequence). Trimming stripped 2 bases from V and 1 base from J, with 14 bases between. CDR3 size: 16 residues.

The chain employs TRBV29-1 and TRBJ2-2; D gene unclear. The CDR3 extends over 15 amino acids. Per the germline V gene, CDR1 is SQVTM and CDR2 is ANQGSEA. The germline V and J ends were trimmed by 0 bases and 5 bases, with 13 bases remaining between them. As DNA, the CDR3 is TGCAGCGTTGAAGACCGTTCGTTAGGGACCGGGGAGCTGTTTTTT. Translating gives CSVEDRSLGTGELFF.

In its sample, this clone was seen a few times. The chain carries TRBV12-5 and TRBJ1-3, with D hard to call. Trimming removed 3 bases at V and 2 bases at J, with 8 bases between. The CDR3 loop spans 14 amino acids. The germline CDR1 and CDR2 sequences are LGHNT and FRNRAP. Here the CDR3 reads CASGFSGAGNTIYF. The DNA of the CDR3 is TGTGCTAGTGGTTTTTCTGGGGCTGGAAACACCATATATTTT.

The CDR3 nucleotides are TGTGCCAGCAGTTTCGAGGGCACAGATACGCAGTATTTT. It encodes CASSFEGTDTQYF. The rearrangement joins TRBV28 to TRBJ2-3; D is ambiguous. Germline assignment: CDR1 MDHEN and CDR2 SYDVKM. V lost 3 bases to trimming and J lost 1 base, with 5 bases between them. This CDR3 spans 13 amino acids.

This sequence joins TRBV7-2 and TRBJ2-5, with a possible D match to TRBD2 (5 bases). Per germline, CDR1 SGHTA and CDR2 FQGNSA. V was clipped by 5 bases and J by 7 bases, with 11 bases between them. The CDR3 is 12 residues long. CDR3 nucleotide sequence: TGTGCCAGCAGCCTAAATCGGGGGACCCAGTACTTC. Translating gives CASSLNRGTQYF.

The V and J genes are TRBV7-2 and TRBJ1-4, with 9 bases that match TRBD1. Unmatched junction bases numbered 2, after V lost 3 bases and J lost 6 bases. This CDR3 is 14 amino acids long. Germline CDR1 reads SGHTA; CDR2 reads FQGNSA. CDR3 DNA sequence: TGTGCCAGCAGCTTCGACAGGGGGGATGAAAAACTGTTTTTT. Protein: CASSFDRGDEKLFF.

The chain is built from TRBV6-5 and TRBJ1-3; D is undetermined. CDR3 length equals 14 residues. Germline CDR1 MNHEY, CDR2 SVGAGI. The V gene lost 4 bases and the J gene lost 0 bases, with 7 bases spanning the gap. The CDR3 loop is CASSSQSSGNTIYF. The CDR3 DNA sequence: TGTGCCAGCAGTTCTCAGAGCTCTGGAAACACCATATATTTT.

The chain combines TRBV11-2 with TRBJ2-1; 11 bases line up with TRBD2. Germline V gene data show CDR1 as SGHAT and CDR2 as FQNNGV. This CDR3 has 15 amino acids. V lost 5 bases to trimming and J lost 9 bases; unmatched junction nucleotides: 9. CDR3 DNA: TGTGCCAGCAGCCCCGGGACTAGCGGAGGCGTTGAGCAGTTCTTC. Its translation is CASSPGTSGGVEQFF.

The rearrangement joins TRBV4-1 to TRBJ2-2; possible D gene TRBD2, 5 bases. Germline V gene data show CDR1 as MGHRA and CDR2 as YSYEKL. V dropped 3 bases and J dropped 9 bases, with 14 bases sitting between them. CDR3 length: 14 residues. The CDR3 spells CASSQEEEVRELFF. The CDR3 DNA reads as TGCGCCAGCAGCCAGGAAGAGGAGGTCCGGGAGCTGTTTTTT.

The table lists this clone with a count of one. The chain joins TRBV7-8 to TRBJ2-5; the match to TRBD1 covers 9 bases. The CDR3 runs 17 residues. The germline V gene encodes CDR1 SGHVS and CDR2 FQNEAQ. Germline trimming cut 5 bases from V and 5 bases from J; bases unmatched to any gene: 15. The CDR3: CASSRHKDRGTRETQYF. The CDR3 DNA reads TGTGCCAGCAGCCGACATAAGGACAGGGGAACTCGGGAGACCCAGTACTTC. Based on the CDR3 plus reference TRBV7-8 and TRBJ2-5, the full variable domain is GAGVSQSPRYKVAKRGQDVALRCDPISGHVSLFWYQQALGQGPEFLTYFQNEAQLDKSGLPSDRFFAERPEGSVSTLKIQRTQQEDSAVYLCASSRHKDRGTRETQYFGPGTRLLVL.